Listed below are T cell receptor beta chains from one sample, sequenced in a study of long-term antiretroviral therapy in people with HIV. Generated by immunoSEQ multiplex PCR, the TCRdb table keeps only in-frame clones and is missing some. The sample carries fewer than 15,000 clones, approximately 80% recorded once. Material: unsorted PBMCs, obtained 1.3 years after starting antiretroviral therapy. The receptors come from a woman between 18 and 29 years old with HIV. The CDR3 runs from the conserved cysteine through the conserved F or W. The order of the fields is clone size, D gene, J gene, V gene, CDR3 protein, CDR3 DNA. A D gene is named only where the DNA matches it firmly. Size is stated for part of the rows, as once, few or many counts, or as a class when the clone is expanded.

clone_size: .
d_call: .
j_call: TRBJ2-7
v_call: TRBV28
cdr3_aa: CASRLLAKSTYEQYF
cdr3_nt: TGTGCCAGCAGACTCCTGGCGAAATCGACCTACGAGCAGTACTTC

clone_size: .
d_call: .
j_call: TRBJ2-4
v_call: TRBV10-3
cdr3_aa: CAIREGGENIQYF
cdr3_nt: TGTGCCATCAGGGAGGGGGGGGAAAACATTCAGTACTTC

clone_size: few
d_call: .
j_call: TRBJ2-7
v_call: TRBV4-2
cdr3_aa: CASSQGGGQTYYEQYF
cdr3_nt: TGTGCCAGCAGCCAAGGGGGGGGACAGACGTACTACGAGCAGTACTTC

clone_size: .
d_call: .
j_call: TRBJ1-5
v_call: TRBV6-5
cdr3_aa: CASSQTGWDQPQHF
cdr3_nt: TGTGCCAGCAGTCAAACAGGGTGGGATCAGCCCCAGCATTTT

clone_size: few
d_call: TRBD2
j_call: TRBJ2-1
v_call: TRBV9
cdr3_aa: CASSVVAGGFNEQFF
cdr3_nt: TGTGCCAGCAGCGTAGTAGCGGGGGGGTTCAATGAGCAGTTCTTC

clone_size: once
d_call: TRBD2
j_call: TRBJ2-1
v_call: TRBV11-2
cdr3_aa: CASSLVRLAASNEQFF
cdr3_nt: TGTGCCAGCAGCTTAGTAAGACTAGCTGCATCCAATGAGCAGTTCTTC

clone_size: .
d_call: .
j_call: TRBJ2-6
v_call: TRBV5-6
cdr3_aa: CASSGLGSGANVLTF
cdr3_nt: TGTGCCAGCAGCGGCTTGGGCTCTGGGGCCAACGTCCTGACTTTC

clone_size: .
d_call: .
j_call: TRBJ2-7
v_call: TRBV6-1
cdr3_aa: CASAQTAPYEQYF
cdr3_nt: TGTGCCAGCGCCCAAACAGCGCCCTACGAGCAGTACTTC

clone_size: .
d_call: .
j_call: TRBJ1-6
v_call: TRBV4-2
cdr3_aa: CASKNRGRDSPLHF
cdr3_nt: TGTGCCAGCAAAAACCGGGGCCGTGATTCACCCCTCCACTTT

clone_size: .
d_call: TRBD1
j_call: TRBJ1-6
v_call: TRBV6-1
cdr3_aa: CASIPDRGLNSPLHF
cdr3_nt: TGTGCCAGCATTCCGGACAGGGGGCTTAATTCACCCCTCCACTTT

clone_size: .
d_call: .
j_call: TRBJ1-2
v_call: TRBV7-2
cdr3_aa: CASRGPFGGYTF
cdr3_nt: TGTGCCAGCCGTGGCCCGTTCGGTGGCTACACCTTC

clone_size: once
d_call: .
j_call: TRBJ2-7
v_call: TRBV6-1
cdr3_aa: CASSNRVGDSYEQYF
cdr3_nt: TGTGCCAGCAGCAACAGGGTAGGGGACTCCTACGAGCAGTACTTC

clone_size: .
d_call: TRBD1
j_call: TRBJ2-3
v_call: TRBV19
cdr3_aa: CASTGTVTSTDTQYF
cdr3_nt: TGTGCCAGTACCGGGACAGTCACTAGCACAGATACGCAGTATTTT

clone_size: .
d_call: .
j_call: TRBJ2-2
v_call: TRBV2
cdr3_aa: CASTLDNGAGELFF
cdr3_nt: TGTGCCAGCACCCTCGACAATGGGGCCGGGGAGCTGTTTTTT

clone_size: .
d_call: .
j_call: TRBJ1-2
v_call: TRBV7-8
cdr3_aa: CASTLYQQGHRDGYTF
cdr3_nt: TGTGCCAGCACCCTATACCAACAGGGACATCGAGATGGCTACACCTTC

clone_size: .
d_call: TRBD1
j_call: TRBJ1-1
v_call: TRBV27
cdr3_aa: CASRRQGLDTEAFF
cdr3_nt: TGTGCCAGCAGGCGACAGGGACTGGACACTGAAGCTTTCTTT

clone_size: .
d_call: .
j_call: TRBJ1-2
v_call: TRBV7-9
cdr3_aa: CASSLAHRGRKVSYGYTF
cdr3_nt: TGTGCCAGCAGCTTAGCCCACCGGGGCAGGAAAGTGTCCTATGGCTACACCTTC

clone_size: .
d_call: .
j_call: TRBJ2-1
v_call: TRBV4-3
cdr3_aa: CASSQSTGVSSPFF
cdr3_nt: TGCGCCAGCAGCCAATCCACGGGGGTATCGAGTCCGTTCTTC

clone_size: .
d_call: TRBD2
j_call: TRBJ2-7
v_call: TRBV2
cdr3_aa: CASRRGESQYEQYF
cdr3_nt: TGTGCCAGCAGGCGGGGGGAGTCCCAGTACGAGCAGTACTTC

clone_size: .
d_call: .
j_call: TRBJ1-2
v_call: TRBV5-1
cdr3_aa: CASSLYGGDGYTF
cdr3_nt: TGCGCCAGCAGCTTGTACGGGGGCGATGGCTACACCTTC

clone_size: .
d_call: TRBD1
j_call: TRBJ2-7
v_call: TRBV28
cdr3_aa: CASSFRDRGAYEQYF
cdr3_nt: TGTGCCAGCAGTTTCCGGGACAGGGGAGCCTACGAGCAGTACTTC

clone_size: .
d_call: TRBD2
j_call: TRBJ2-7
v_call: TRBV9
cdr3_aa: CASSRREGHEQYF
cdr3_nt: TGTGCCAGCAGCCGCAGGGAGGGGCACGAGCAGTACTTC

clone_size: few
d_call: .
j_call: TRBJ1-5
v_call: TRBV6-1
cdr3_aa: CASSADRNQPQHF
cdr3_nt: TGTGCCAGCAGTGCTGACAGGAATCAGCCCCAGCATTTT

clone_size: .
d_call: .
j_call: TRBJ2-7
v_call: TRBV7-9
cdr3_aa: CASSSQDGALSYEQYF
cdr3_nt: TGTGCCAGCAGCTCTCAGGACGGCGCTCTCTCCTACGAGCAGTACTTC

clone_size: .
d_call: TRBD2
j_call: TRBJ2-1
v_call: TRBV28
cdr3_aa: CASSPVAGGFGNEQFF
cdr3_nt: TGTGCCAGCAGTCCGGTAGCGGGAGGGTTTGGGAATGAGCAGTTCTTC

clone_size: few
d_call: .
j_call: TRBJ1-5
v_call: TRBV6-1
cdr3_aa: CASSDQGPINQPQHF
cdr3_nt: TGTGCCAGCAGTGATCAGGGGCCGATAAATCAGCCCCAGCATTTT

clone_size: .
d_call: .
j_call: TRBJ1-5
v_call: TRBV11-2
cdr3_aa: CASSADWDQPQHF
cdr3_nt: TGTGCCAGCAGCGCAGACTGGGATCAGCCCCAGCATTTT

clone_size: .
d_call: .
j_call: TRBJ2-2
v_call: TRBV7-2
cdr3_aa: CASSLVGGGGNTGELFF
cdr3_nt: TGTGCCAGCAGCTTAGTAGGAGGGGGGGGAAACACCGGGGAGCTGTTTTTT